This TCR beta chain was recorded in a study of OX40 agonist ivuxolimab in advanced cancers. Whole-study context: The diagnoses of dose-escalation patients were hepatocellular carcinoma, melanoma, renal cell or head and neck cancer. The study reported partial responses in three patients: one hepatocellular carcinoma, two cutaneous melanoma.

Assay: immunoSEQ multiplex PCR; the TCRdb copy retains only in-frame clones and omits some. Altogether approximately 70,000 clones are present, roughly 85% being singletons, with the ten largest covering under 20%. This sequence was found in an adult with an advanced solid tumor such as melanoma, head and neck, liver or kidney cancer. Sequenced here: CD4+ or CD8+ T cells sorted from blood, sampled in a trial of the OX40 agonist ivuxolimab.

CDR3 amino acids: CASSLIGGPTDTQYF. Written as DNA, the CDR3 is TGCGCCAGCAGCTTGATTGGCGGACCCACAGATACGCAGTATTTT. The chain uses TRBV5-1 and TRBJ2-3; D is ambiguous. CDR3 length: 15 residues. Germline V gives CDR1 SGHRS, CDR2 YFSETQ. Trimming shortened V by 1 base and J by 2 bases, and 11 bases separated the two germline ends.